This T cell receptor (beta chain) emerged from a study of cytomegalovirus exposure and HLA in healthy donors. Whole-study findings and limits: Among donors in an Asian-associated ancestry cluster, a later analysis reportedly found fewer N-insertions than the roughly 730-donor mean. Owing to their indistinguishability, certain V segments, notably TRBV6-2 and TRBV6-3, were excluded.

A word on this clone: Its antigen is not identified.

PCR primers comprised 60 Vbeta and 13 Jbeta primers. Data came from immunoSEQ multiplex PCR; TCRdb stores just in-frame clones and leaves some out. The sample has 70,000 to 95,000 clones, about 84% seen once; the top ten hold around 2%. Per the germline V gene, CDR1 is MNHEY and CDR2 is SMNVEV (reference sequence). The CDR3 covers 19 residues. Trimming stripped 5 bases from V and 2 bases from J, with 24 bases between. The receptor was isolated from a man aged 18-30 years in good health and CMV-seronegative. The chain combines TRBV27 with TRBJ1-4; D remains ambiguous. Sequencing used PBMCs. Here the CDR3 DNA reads TGTGCCAGCAGTCCCACCCCCCGGGTAAATGGGAGGACTAATGAAAAACTGTTTTTT. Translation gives CASSPTPRVNGRTNEKLFF. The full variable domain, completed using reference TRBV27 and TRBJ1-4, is EAQVTQNPRYLITVTGKKLTVTCSQNMNHEYMSWYRQDPGLGLRQIYYSMNVEVTDKGDVPEGYKVSRKEKRNFPLILESPSPNQTSLYFCASSPTPRVNGRTNEKLFFGSGTQLSVL.